These T cell receptor beta chains were read from a single sample in a study of blood T cell repertoires in COVID-19. TCRdb's copy holds only in-frame clones and misses some; the assay was immunoSEQ multiplex PCR. The data hold roughly 68,000 clones, with under 85% observed a single time. Sequenced input: peripheral blood. These receptors were obtained from a woman in her fifties or sixties with acute or convalescent COVID-19. The CDR3 runs from the conserved cysteine through the conserved F or W. A D gene is named only where the DNA matches it firmly. Clone size, where shown, is once, few, many, or a class for clones that have expanded.

TRBJ2-7,TRBV27,NA,NA,CASSLSSGTSSYEQYF,TGTGCCAGCAGTTTAAGTTCAGGGACAAGCTCCTACGAGCAGTACTTC
TRBJ1-1,TRBV5-3,TRBD1,NA,CAREWDRGHTEAFF,TGTGCCAGGGAGTGGGACAGGGGCCACACTGAAGCTTTCTTT
TRBJ2-1,TRBV5-1,TRBD2,many,CASSLAWASGSVKRDEQFF,TGCGCCAGCAGCTTGGCATGGGCTAGCGGGAGTGTAAAGAGGGATGAGCAGTTCTTC
TRBJ2-7,TRBV6-2/TRBV6-3,TRBD1,few,CASSYPGQRRYEQYF,TGTGCCAGCAGTTACCCGGGACAGCGTCGCTACGAGCAGTACTTC
TRBJ1-2,TRBV2,NA,NA,CASSSPGASYGYTF,TGTGCCAGCAGTTCCCCAGGGGCTTCGTATGGCTACACCTTC
TRBJ2-5,TRBV28,TRBD1,NA,CASSSDRGEETQYF,TGTGCCAGCAGTTCCGACAGGGGGGAAGAGACCCAGTACTTC
TRBJ2-1,TRBV18,TRBD2,NA,CASSTTGTSGHEQFF,TGTGCCAGCTCAACTACCGGGACTAGCGGTCATGAGCAGTTCTTC
TRBJ2-7,TRBV2,NA,NA,CASWRGPSWERSYEQYF,TGTGCCTCCTGGAGAGGCCCCTCGTGGGAGAGATCCTACGAGCAGTACTTC
TRBJ2-1,TRBV7-2,TRBD2,NA,CASSSGLAGVVYEQFF,TGTGCCAGCAGCTCAGGACTAGCGGGAGTAGTCTATGAGCAGTTCTTC
TRBJ2-1,TRBV19,NA,NA,CASSMGASLEQFF,TGTGCCAGTAGTATGGGGGCTAGCTTAGAGCAGTTCTTC
TRBJ1-5,TRBV4-1,TRBD1,NA,CASSDRVNSNQPQHF,TGCGCCAGCAGCGACAGGGTTAATAGCAATCAGCCCCAGCATTTT
TRBJ1-2,TRBV6-5,NA,NA,CASSQLQGNYGYTF,TGTGCCAGCAGCCAACTTCAGGGTAACTATGGCTACACCTTC
TRBJ2-3,TRBV7-9,NA,NA,CASSIAGYTDTQYF,TGTGCCAGCAGCATTGCAGGGTACACAGATACGCAGTATTTT
TRBJ1-1,TRBV3-1/TRBV3-2,NA,NA,CASEIGRGGGAFF,TGTGCCAGCGAGATAGGGAGGGGAGGAGGTGCTTTCTTT
TRBJ2-1,TRBV24-1,TRBD2,NA,CATSGPGGPYNEQFF,TGTGCCACCAGTGGCCCGGGGGGGCCCTACAATGAGCAGTTCTTC
TRBJ2-2,TRBV7-2,NA,NA,CASSLERVRIINTGELFF,TGTGCCAGCAGCTTAGAGCGGGTACGGATCATTAACACCGGGGAGCTGTTTTTT
TRBJ1-1,TRBV9,NA,many,CASSVAPSAGTYRAFF,TGTGCCAGCAGCGTAGCCCCCTCCGCCGGGACATATCGCGCTTTCTTT
TRBJ1-6,TRBV23-1,NA,NA,CASSDDERQVRFSPLHF,TGCGCCAGCTCCGACGATGAGAGACAGGTAAGATTTTCACCCCTCCACTTT
TRBJ1-1,TRBV28,TRBD1,NA,CASSLMGQEAFF,TGTGCCAGCAGTTTAATGGGACAGGAAGCTTTCTTT
TRBJ2-2,TRBV7-8,TRBD1,NA,CASSWEGGRSRTGELFF,TGTGCCAGCAGCTGGGAAGGGGGCCGCTCGAGGACCGGGGAGCTGTTTTTT
TRBJ1-2,TRBV6-1,NA,NA,CASRTDRVYGYTF,TGTGCCAGCAGGACGGACAGAGTCTATGGCTACACCTTC
TRBJ2-1,TRBV7-8,TRBD2,NA,CASSDRLGLANNEQFF,TGTGCCAGCAGCGACCGATTGGGACTAGCGAACAATGAGCAGTTCTTC
TRBJ2-7,TRBV11-2,NA,NA,CASSSLTGPSYEQYF,TGTGCCAGCAGCTCTCTGACAGGCCCTTCCTACGAGCAGTACTTC
TRBJ1-1,TRBV30,NA,NA,CAWSDGTYQTNTEAFF,TGTGCCTGGAGTGATGGGACATACCAAACGAACACTGAAGCTTTCTTT
TRBJ1-6,TRBV18,NA,NA,CASSPRQGNSPLHF,TGTGCCAGCTCACCACGTCAGGGGAATTCACCCCTCCACTTT
TRBJ2-2,TRBV19,TRBD2,NA,CASSKGGASGWTGELFF,TGTGCCAGTAGTAAGGGAGGGGCTAGCGGGTGGACCGGGGAGCTGTTTTTT
TRBJ2-1,TRBV5-1,TRBD1,once,CASSFDPATGGNNEQFF,TGCGCCAGCAGCTTTGACCCGGCGACAGGGGGGAACAATGAGCAGTTCTTC
TRBJ1-5,TRBV12-3/TRBV12-4,NA,NA,CASSSEEHQPQHF,TGTGCCAGCAGTTCCGAGGAGCATCAGCCCCAGCATTTT
TRBJ1-2,TRBV19,NA,NA,CASSIGGDYGYTF,TGTGCCAGTAGTATCGGGGGTGACTATGGCTACACCTTC
TRBJ2-3,TRBV19,TRBD2,once,CASSRSSGGAGTDTQYF,TGTGCCAGTAGTAGGTCTAGCGGGGGGGCCGGCACAGATACGCAGTATTTT
TRBJ2-1,TRBV18,TRBD1,NA,CASSPGQGIGEQFF,TGTGCCAGCTCACCGGGACAGGGGATCGGTGAGCAGTTCTTC
TRBJ1-1,TRBV5-1,NA,NA,CASSLAAVGTEAFF,TGCGCCAGCAGCTTGGCCGCGGTTGGGACTGAAGCTTTCTTT
TRBJ2-2,TRBV9,TRBD2,few,CASSVAVGGAANTGELFF,TGTGCCAGCAGCGTAGCAGTCGGGGGGGCCGCGAACACCGGGGAGCTGTTTTTT
TRBJ1-5,TRBV2,TRBD1,NA,CASTSQGLGGQPQHF,TGTGCCAGCACCTCACAGGGGTTAGGAGGTCAGCCCCAGCATTTT
TRBJ1-5,TRBV19,TRBD1,NA,CASSATGFGNQPQHF,TGTGCCAGTAGTGCGACAGGGTTTGGCAATCAGCCCCAGCATTTT
TRBJ1-6,TRBV5-6,NA,NA,CASSLRPGSSYNSPLHF,TGTGCCAGCAGCTTGCGTCCGGGGAGCTCCTATAATTCACCCCTCCACTTT